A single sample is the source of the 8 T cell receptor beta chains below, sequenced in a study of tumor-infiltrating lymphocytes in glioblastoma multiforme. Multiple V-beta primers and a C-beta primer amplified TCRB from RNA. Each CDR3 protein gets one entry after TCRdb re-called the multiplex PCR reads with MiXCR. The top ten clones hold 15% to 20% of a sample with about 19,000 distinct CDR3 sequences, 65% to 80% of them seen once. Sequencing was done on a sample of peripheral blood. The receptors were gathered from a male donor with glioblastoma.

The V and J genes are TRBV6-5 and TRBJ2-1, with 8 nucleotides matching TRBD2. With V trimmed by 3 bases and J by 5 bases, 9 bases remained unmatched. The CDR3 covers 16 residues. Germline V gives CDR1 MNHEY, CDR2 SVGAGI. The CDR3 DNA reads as TGTGCCAGCAGTTATTCACTAGCGGCGGTACACAATGAGCAGTTCTTC. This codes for CASSYSLAAVHNEQFF.

The CDR3 region is CSVRGYRGRETQYF. The CDR3 bases are TGCAGCGTCCGTGGCTACAGGGGGCGAGAGACCCAGTACTTC. The V and J genes are TRBV29-1 and TRBJ2-5; 9 bases agree with TRBD1. Looked up from germline, CDR1 is SQVTM and CDR2 is ANQGSEA. The CDR3 length is 14 residues. V gave up 6 bases and J gave up 4 bases; unmatched junction bases: 9.

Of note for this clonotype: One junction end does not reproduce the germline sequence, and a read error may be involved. CDR3 DNA sequence: TGCAGTGCTAGTGGTCGCGGCAGCGGGAGCGAGATCTCCTACAAAGAGCAGTTCTTC. Translated, it gives CSASGRGSGSEISYKEQFF. The chain links TRBV20-1 to TRBJ2-1, with 8 bases aligning to TRBD2. Germline V CDR1 and CDR2: DFQATT, SNEGSKA (reference sequence). This CDR3 comprises 19 residues.

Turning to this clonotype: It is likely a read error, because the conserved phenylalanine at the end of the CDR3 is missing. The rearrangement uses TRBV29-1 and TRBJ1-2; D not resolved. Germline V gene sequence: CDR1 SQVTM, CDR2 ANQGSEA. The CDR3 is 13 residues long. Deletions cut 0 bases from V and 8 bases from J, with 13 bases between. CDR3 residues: CSVEDREVRGYTC. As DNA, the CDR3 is TGCAGCGTTGAAGATAGGGAAGTGAGGGGCTACACCTGC.

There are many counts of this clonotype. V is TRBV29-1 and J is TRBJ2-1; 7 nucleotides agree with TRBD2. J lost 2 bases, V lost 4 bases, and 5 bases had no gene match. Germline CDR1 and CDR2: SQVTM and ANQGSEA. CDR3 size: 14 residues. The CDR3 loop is CSVAAGDTYNEQFF. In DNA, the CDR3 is TGCAGCGTTGCGGCGGGAGACACCTACAATGAGCAGTTCTTC.

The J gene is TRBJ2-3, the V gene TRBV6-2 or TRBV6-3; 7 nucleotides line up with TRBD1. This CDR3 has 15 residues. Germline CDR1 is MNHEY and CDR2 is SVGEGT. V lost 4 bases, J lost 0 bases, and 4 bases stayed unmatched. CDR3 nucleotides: TGTGCCAGCAGTTGGGACAGTGGGAGCACAGATACGCAGTATTTT. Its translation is CASSWDSGSTDTQYF.

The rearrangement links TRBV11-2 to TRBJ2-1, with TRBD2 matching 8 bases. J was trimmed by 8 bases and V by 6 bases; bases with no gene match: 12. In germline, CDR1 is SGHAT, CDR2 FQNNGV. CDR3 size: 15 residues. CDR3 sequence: CASRLSGGKDDEQFF. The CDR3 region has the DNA TGTGCCAGCAGGTTATCGGGAGGGAAGGACGATGAGCAGTTCTTC.

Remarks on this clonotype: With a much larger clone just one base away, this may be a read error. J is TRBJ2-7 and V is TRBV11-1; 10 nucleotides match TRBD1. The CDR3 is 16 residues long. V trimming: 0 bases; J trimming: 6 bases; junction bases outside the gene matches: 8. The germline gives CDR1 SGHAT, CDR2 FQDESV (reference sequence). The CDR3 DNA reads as TGTGCCAGCAGCTTAGCGCGTCTGGACAGGGGGTGCGAGCAGTACTTC. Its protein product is CASSLARLDRGCEQYF.